The next 22 T cell receptor beta chains were all read from a single sample in a study of blood T cells in healthy people across ages. A sample-barcoded 5' primer and a J-beta primer mix were used in a second PCR of about 6 to 11 cycles. TCRdb re-analysed the 5' RACE reads in MiXCR, keeping a single row per CDR3 protein. The sample carries some 710,000 distinct CDR3 sequences, about half recorded once. The material sequenced was blood. The receptor source for this set is an elderly man in good health.

The table lists this clonotype with many counts. The chain has TRBV20-1 and TRBJ2-1; 8 nucleotides match TRBD2. CDR1 and CDR2 (germline): DFQATT, SNEGSKA (reference sequence). With V trimmed by 6 bases and J by 6 bases, 16 bases remained unmatched. CDR3 length: 16 residues. CDR3 in amino acids: CSASWWRREVGNEQFF. For the CDR3, the DNA is TGCAGTGCCAGTTGGTGGAGGCGGGAGGTGGGCAATGAGCAGTTCTTC.

This clonotype was seen ten or more times. One base away lies a much larger clone, so this may be a sequencing read error. J is TRBJ2-7 and V is TRBV29-1; TRBD1 agrees at 7 bases. The junction had 4 bases not matched to a gene; V was cut back by 7 bases and J by 4 bases. CDR3 size: 11 residues. From germline, CDR1 is SQVTM and CDR2 ANQGSEA. The CDR3 loop reads CSATTGYEQYF. The CDR3 nucleotides read TGCAGCGCCACGACAGGGTACGAGCAGTACTTC.

This clonotype was seen only a few times. V is TRBV20-1 and J is TRBJ1-4; D is unresolved. The V end lost 0 bases, the J end lost 1 base, and 9 bases lay between the germline ends. CDR1 is DFQATT, CDR2 SNEGSKA, per germline (reference sequence). There are 15 residues in the CDR3. In DNA form, the CDR3 reads TGCAGTGCTAGAGATACGGGGAGAACTAATGAAAAACTGTTTTTT. Residues: CSARDTGRTNEKLFF.

This clonotype was observed a handful of times. A much larger clone lies one base from this, so it may be a read error. The CDR3 nucleotides are TGTGCCAGCAGCCCAGCTCTTCTCTACAATGAGCAGTTCTTC. It encodes CASSPALLYNEQFF. The chain recombines TRBV4-2 with TRBJ2-1; D call uncertain. The CDR3 contains 14 residues. V shed 4 bases and J shed 3 bases, with 10 bases lying between them. Germline V lookup: CDR1 LGHNA, CDR2 YNFKEQ.

The chain joins TRBV6-1 to TRBJ2-7, with 11 bases aligning to TRBD1. V lost 6 bases to trimming and J lost 0 bases; unmatched junction nucleotides: 4. This CDR3 is 15 amino acids long. From germline, CDR1 is MNHNS and CDR2 SASEGT. In DNA form, the CDR3 reads TGTGCCAGCAGCCGCGGACAGGGGGCCTCCTACGAGCAGTACTTC. This codes for CASSRGQGASYEQYF.

Comments on this clonotype: A read error may produce the germline difference seen at one junction end. This chain joins TRBV20-1 and TRBJ2-1; TRBD1 might be the D (6 bases). This CDR3 has 16 residues. Per the germline V gene, CDR1 is DFQATT and CDR2 is SNEGSKA (reference sequence). CDR3 DNA sequence: TGCAGTGCTAGAGCCGCCAGGGGAACGCCGAACAATGGGCAGTTCTTC. This encodes CSARAARGTPNNGQFF.

This clonotype was seen only a few times. The chain employs TRBV7-8 and TRBJ1-5, with a tentative D call TRBD1 (6 bases). The CDR3 length is 15 residues. V lost 4 bases to trimming and J lost 0 bases, with 10 bases between them. Germline V gene lookup returns CDR1 SGHVS and CDR2 FQNEAQ. The CDR3 here is CASSWDINSNQPQHF. Here the CDR3 DNA reads TGTGCCAGCAGCTGGGACATCAATAGCAATCAGCCCCAGCATTTT.

This clonotype was recorded a few times. The gene calls are TRBV7-2 and TRBJ2-3; 8 nucleotides align to TRBD2. V lost 6 bases to trimming and J lost 4 bases; unmatched junction nucleotides: 9. The germline gives CDR1 SGHTA, CDR2 FQGNSA. There are 15 residues in the CDR3. The chain's CDR3 is CASSTMSGSADTQYF. CDR3 nucleotide sequence: TGTGCCAGCAGTACGATGAGCGGGAGCGCAGATACGCAGTATTTT.

This clonotype was observed many times. This chain links TRBV28 with TRBJ2-7, with 9 bases that match TRBD2. The germline V gene encodes CDR1 MDHEN and CDR2 SYDVKM. V dropped 5 bases and J dropped 4; count of bases not matched to a gene: 15. CDR3 size: 17 residues. The CDR3 DNA reads TGTGCCAGCAGTACCGCGATAGCGGGAGCTACCAGATACGAGCAGTACTTC. It translates to CASSTAIAGATRYEQYF.

This chain uses TRBV7-2 with TRBJ2-3; TRBD1 matches at 7 bases. Germline CDR1 reads SGHTA; CDR2 reads FQGNSA. This CDR3 has 16 residues. With 5 bases clipped from V and 3 bases from J, the junction kept 11 bases outside the gene matches. The CDR3 protein is CASSPEVYRGTDTQYF. The CDR3 coding sequence is TGTGCCAGCAGCCCAGAGGTCTACAGGGGAACAGATACGCAGTATTTT.

The CDR3 loop reads CSGKGVGGLAGGYTF. The CDR3 DNA reads as TGCAGCGGGAAAGGGGTTGGGGGTTTGGCTGGTGGCTACACCTTC. The chain uses TRBV29-1 and TRBJ1-2, with a tentative D call TRBD1 (5 bases). The CDR3 is made up of 15 amino acids. Germline CDR1 is SQVTM and CDR2 is ANQGSEA. The V end was cut by 7 bases, the J end by 7 bases, with 25 bases between. Combining the CDR3 with reference TRBV29-1 and TRBJ1-2 gives the whole variable domain SAVISQKPSRDICQRGTSLTIQCQVDSQVTMMFWYRQQPGQSLTLIATANQGSEATYESGFVIDKFPISRPNLTFSTLTVSNMSPEDSSIYLCSGKGVGGLAGGYTFGSGTRLTVV.

This clonotype was seen repeatedly, ten times or more. V usage is TRBV5-1 and J usage is TRBJ2-3; tentatively, D is TRBD2 (6 bases). CDR3 size: 15 residues. Per the germline V gene, CDR1 is SGHRS and CDR2 is YFSETQ. The V end was cut by 6 bases, the J end by 2 bases, with 16 bases between. For the CDR3, the DNA is TGCGCCAGCACCAGATGGGGAGGCCCCACAGATACGCAGTATTTT. Residues: CASTRWGGPTDTQYF. Full variable domain (outside the CDR3, taken from reference TRBV5-1 and TRBJ2-3): KAGVTQTPRYLIKTRGQQVTLSCSPISGHRSVSWYQQTPGQGLQFLFEYFSETQRNKGNFPGRFSGRQFSNSRSEMNVSTLELGDSALYLCASTRWGGPTDTQYFGPGTRLTVL.

V and J are TRBV7-2 and TRBJ2-1, with D hard to call. Trimming removed 0 bases at V and 3 bases at J, with 12 bases between. This CDR3 spans 16 amino acids. CDR1 is SGHTA and CDR2 is FQGNSA in the germline V gene. The CDR3 DNA is TGTGCCAGCAGCTTAGCAGGGTATAGCTTCTACAATGAGCAGTTCTTC. It translates to CASSLAGYSFYNEQFF. Full variable domain (missing parts from reference TRBV7-2 and TRBJ2-1): GAGVSQSPSNKVTEKGKDVELRCDPISGHTALYWYRQSLGQGLEFLIYFQGNSAPDKSGLPSDRFSAERTGGSVSTLTIQRTQQEDSAVYLCASSLAGYSFYNEQFFGPGTRLTVL.

This chain connects TRBV29-1 to TRBJ2-1, with D tentatively TRBD2 (5 bases). The J call may be mistaken, given a closer DNA end match to TRBJ2-7. The CDR3 loop spans 13 amino acids. Looked up from germline, CDR1 is SQVTM and CDR2 is ANQGSEA. Here the CDR3 DNA reads TGCAGCGTTGGAGGGCTTGGCTACAATGAGCAGTACTTC. It is translated as CSVGGLGYNEQYF.

CDR3: CASSLDSYLHTSYEQYF. Here the CDR3 DNA reads TGTGCCAGCAGCTTAGACAGCTATCTACATACGTCCTACGAGCAGTACTTC. The chain couples TRBV11-2 to TRBJ2-7; D ambiguous. The V gene lost 0 bases and the J gene lost 1 base, with 16 bases spanning the gap. This CDR3 has 17 amino acids. Germline loops: CDR1 SGHAT, CDR2 FQNNGV. The full variable domain, its missing parts supplied by reference TRBV11-2 and TRBJ2-7, is EAGVAQSPRYKIIEKRQSVAFWCNPISGHATLYWYQQILGQGPKLLIQFQNNGVVDDSQLPKDRFSAERLKGVDSTLKIQPAKLEDSAVYLCASSLDSYLHTSYEQYFGPGTRLTVT.

V usage is TRBV29-1 and J usage is TRBJ2-5; D possibly corresponds to TRBD2 (5 bases). V gave up 5 bases and J gave up 5 bases, with 12 bases separating them. Germline loops: CDR1 SQVTM, CDR2 ANQGSEA. The CDR3 sequence is 12 residues long. The CDR3, as DNA: TGCAGCGTTAGGGAGCCTGGGGAGACCCAGTACTTC. Its protein product is CSVREPGETQYF.

In nucleotides, the CDR3 is TGTGCCAGCAGTACCGCGGCCCGGTGGCGGCCTAGCGGGAGTGGTAGGAGGTCCTACGAGCAGTACTTC. This translates into CASSTAARWRPSGSGRRSYEQYF. The V and J genes are TRBV2 and TRBJ2-7; TRBD2 matches at 10 bases. With 5 bases clipped from V and 1 base from J, the junction kept 29 bases outside the gene matches. This CDR3 contains 23 residues. CDR1 is SNHLY, CDR2 FYNNEI, per germline.

J is TRBJ2-7 and V is TRBV6-5; D perhaps matches TRBD1 (6 bases). V was clipped by 6 bases and J by 0 bases, with 15 bases between them. The germline CDR1 and CDR2 sequences are MNHEY and SVGAGI. The CDR3 has 15 residues. The CDR3: CASRSRTVGSYEQYF. CDR3 sequence (DNA): TGTGCCAGCAGATCAAGGACAGTTGGCTCCTACGAGCAGTACTTC.

V usage is TRBV12-3 or TRBV12-4 and J usage is TRBJ2-5; TRBD2 aligns across 11 bases. V lost 5 bases to trimming and J lost 13 bases; unmatched junction nucleotides: 15. The CDR3 has 15 amino acids. The CDR3 reads CASSREGLAECSRYF. DNA for the CDR3: TGTGCCAGCAGTCGGGAGGGACTAGCGGAGTGTAGTCGGTACTTC.

There are a few counts of this clonotype. The V gene is TRBV20-1, the J gene TRBJ2-3; D gene ambiguous. The V gene lost 2 bases and the J gene lost 0 bases, with 9 bases spanning the gap. The CDR3 consists of 14 residues. In germline, CDR1 is DFQATT, CDR2 SNEGSKA (reference sequence). The CDR3 here is CSARPAPSTDTQYF. The CDR3 DNA reads as TGCAGTGCTAGACCAGCGCCGAGCACAGATACGCAGTATTTT.

This chain links TRBV20-1 with TRBJ2-1; no firm D call. The CDR3 has 13 amino acids. CDR1 is DFQATT and CDR2 is SNEGSKA in the germline V gene (reference sequence). V was clipped by 3 bases and J by 8 bases, with 14 bases between them. CDR3 in amino acids: CSARPMTKYEQFF. The CDR3 region has the DNA TGCAGTGCTAGGCCTATGACCAAGTATGAGCAGTTCTTC.

V and J are TRBV29-1 and TRBJ2-7, with TRBD1 matching 8 bases. The length of the CDR3 is 13 residues. The V gene's germline CDR1 is SQVTM and CDR2 ANQGSEA. J lost 2 bases, V lost 7 bases, and 7 bases had no gene match. The chain's CDR3 is CSAASGGTYEQYF. The CDR3 DNA follows: TGCAGCGCGGCGTCAGGGGGCACCTACGAGCAGTACTTC.